This T cell receptor beta chain was recovered during a study of blood T cell repertoires in COVID-19. CDR1 and CDR2 (germline): GTSNPN, SVGIG (reference sequence). J gave up 2 bases and V 3 bases, and 6 bases lay outside the gene matches. This CDR3 contains 15 residues. Using immunoSEQ multiplex PCR, the repertoire was profiled, and TCRdb retains in-frame clones only, with some absent. The sample carries approximately 160,000 clones, under 80% recorded once. The source of this sequence is a man in his 70s with acute or convalescent COVID-19. The sequenced sample consisted of peripheral blood. V is TRBV30 and J is TRBJ1-2, with TRBD1 matching 10 bases. CDR3 residues: CAWRGQGPPNYGYTF. The CDR3 nucleotides read TGTGCCTGGAGGGGACAGGGGCCTCCCAACTATGGCTACACCTTC.